Given below is one T cell receptor (beta chain) in context. This entry is derived from a study of blood T cell repertoires in COVID-19. Study details: Samples representing acute and convalescent COVID-19 were sourced from the United States, Italy and Spain.

TCRdb's table, derived via immunoSEQ multiplex PCR, lists solely in-frame clones and lacks some. The profile shows roughly 150,000 clones, around 83% of them singletons. Germline loops: CDR1 GTSNPN, CDR2 SVGIG (reference sequence). With 7 bases removed from V and 5 bases from J, the gap between germline ends came to 5 bases. This CDR3 region has 10 residues. The V and J genes are TRBV30 and TRBJ1-4; D unresolved. The sample was peripheral blood. This receptor was identified in a woman in her 70s who had recovered from COVID-19. The CDR3 protein is CASPNEKLFF. CDR3 sequence (DNA): TGTGCCTCCCCGAATGAAAAACTGTTTTTT.